Listed here are 27 T cell receptor beta chains from one sample, sequenced in a study of blood T cell repertoires in COVID-19. Profiled with immunoSEQ multiplex PCR; TCRdb holds only in-frame clones, not every one. The table has a few hundred thousand clones, approximately 84% seen once. Sequenced: peripheral blood. The receptors stem from a young woman who had recovered from COVID-19.

The V gene is TRBV28, the J gene TRBJ2-7, with 10 bases identical to TRBD1. This CDR3 is built from 16 residues. The V segment lost 4 bases and the J segment 2 bases; nucleotides outside the gene matches: 8. CDR1 and CDR2 (germline): MDHEN, SYDVKM. CDR3 loop: CASSSTGTGVPYEQYF. DNA for the CDR3: TGTGCCAGCAGTTCAACCGGGACAGGGGTTCCCTACGAGCAGTACTTC.

This clone was seen a handful of times. This chain connects TRBV6-5 to TRBJ1-5; D is perhaps TRBD1 (6 bases). The CDR3 has 13 amino acids. Germline assignment: CDR1 MNHEY and CDR2 SVGAGI. V was trimmed by 8 bases and J by 3 bases, leaving 11 bases between them. CDR3 in amino acids: CASLGQNNQPQHF. For the CDR3, the DNA is TGTGCCAGCCTCGGACAGAACAATCAGCCCCAGCATTTT.

This clone was recorded a few times. The chain uses TRBV5-6 and TRBJ2-1, with a possible D match to TRBD2 (6 bases). This CDR3 is 15 amino acids long. Germline assignment: CDR1 SGHDT and CDR2 YYEEEE. V gave up 4 bases and J gave up 2 bases, with 13 bases separating them. The CDR3 reads CASSPARLAYNEQFF. CDR3 nucleotide sequence: TGTGCCAGCAGCCCGGCTAGACTAGCCTACAATGAGCAGTTCTTC.

The chain combines TRBV7-9 with TRBJ2-1; 8 bases align to TRBD1. The CDR3 runs to 15 residues. Trimming cost V 4 bases and J 7 bases; bases outside gene matches: 9. The germline CDR1 and CDR2 sequences are SEHNR and FQNEAQ (reference sequence). The CDR3 loop reads CASSSGQVRLNEQFF. CDR3 nucleotide sequence: TGTGCCAGCAGCTCGGGACAGGTTAGGTTAAATGAGCAGTTCTTC.

This rearrangement joins TRBV24-1 to TRBJ2-3, with TRBD1 as a possible D gene (5 bases). The germline V and J ends were trimmed by 1 base and 3 bases, with 13 bases remaining between them. CDR1 and CDR2 from the germline V gene are KGHDR and SFDVKD. The CDR3 has 16 amino acids. The CDR3 bases are TGTGCCACCAGTGATTTTGGACACCTAGGAACAGATACGCAGTATTTT. Translated, it gives CATSDFGHLGTDTQYF.

V gene TRBV5-4 combines with J gene TRBJ2-3; D remains ambiguous. Between the trimmed V and J ends, which lost 0 bases and 1 base, there was a span of 9 bases. CDR3 length equals 15 residues. CDR1 SGHNT and CDR2 YYREEE come from the germline V gene (reference sequence). CDR3 bases: TGTGCCAGCAGCTTGGACTACCGTCGCACAGATACGCAGTATTTT. Translation gives CASSLDYRRTDTQYF.

The rearrangement uses TRBV30 and TRBJ2-7; TRBD2 might be the D (6 bases). CDR1 and CDR2 (germline): GTSNPN, SVGIG (reference sequence). The CDR3 has 12 residues. Trimming removed 2 bases from V and 4 bases from J, with 9 bases in between. This chain's CDR3 is CAWSRGGYEQYF. In DNA, the CDR3 is TGTGCCTGGAGTCGTGGAGGGTACGAGCAGTACTTC. Drawing the rest from reference TRBV30 and TRBJ2-7, the complete variable domain is SQTIHQWPATLVQPVGSPLSLECTVEGTSNPNLYWYRQAAGRGLQLLFYSVGIGQISSEVPQNLSASRPQDRQFILSSKKLLLSDSGFYLCAWSRGGYEQYFGPGTRLTVT.

This rearrangement joins TRBV28 to TRBJ1-1, with 7 nucleotides matching TRBD1. This CDR3 has 18 residues. J was trimmed by 2 bases and V by 7 bases; bases with no gene match: 19. Germline V gene sequence: CDR1 MDHEN, CDR2 SYDVKM. CDR3 residues: CASTNPGDRDMKNTEAFF. The CDR3, as DNA: TGTGCCAGCACCAATCCCGGCGACAGGGACATGAAAAACACTGAAGCTTTCTTT.

This clone was counted a single time. V usage is TRBV18 and J usage is TRBJ2-4; D might be TRBD1 (6 bases). This CDR3 spans 12 amino acids. Trimming stripped 8 bases from V and 8 bases from J, with 13 bases between. CDR1 and CDR2 (germline): KGHSH, LQKENI. Written as DNA, the CDR3 is TGTGCCAGCCGAACAGGGAATCACATTCAGTACTTC. It specifies CASRTGNHIQYF. The entire variable domain, with the rest obtained from reference TRBV18 and TRBJ2-4, is as follows: NAGVMQNPRHLVRRRGQEARLRCSPMKGHSHVYWYRQLPEEGLKFMVYLQKENIIDESGMPKERFSAEFPKEGPSILRIQQVVRGDSAAYFCASRTGNHIQYFGAGTRLSVL.

This chain joins TRBV6-6 and TRBJ2-1; 10 nucleotides match TRBD2. This CDR3 has 16 amino acids. V was pared by 4 bases and J by 6 bases, with 9 bases of the junction left unmatched. Germline assignment: CDR1 MNHNY and CDR2 SVGAGI (reference sequence). The CDR3 DNA reads TGTGCCAGCAGTTTCAGGACTAGCGGAGCGACCAATGAGCAGTTCTTC. Protein product: CASSFRTSGATNEQFF.

This clone was seen a single time. The rearrangement links TRBV19 to TRBJ1-2; D may be TRBD1 (5 bases). Trimming cost V 0 bases and J 0 bases, with 11 bases left between them. The CDR3 runs to 16 residues. The germline V gene encodes CDR1 LNHDA and CDR2 SQIVND (reference sequence). The CDR3 here is CASSIELQETNYGYTF. The CDR3 DNA reads TGTGCCAGTAGTATAGAGCTACAGGAGACTAACTATGGCTACACCTTC. Full variable domain (remainder filled in from reference TRBV19 and TRBJ1-2): DGGITQSPKYLFRKEGQNVTLSCEQNLNHDAMYWYRQDPGQGLRLIYYSQIVNDFQKGDIAEGYSVSREKKESFPLTVTSAQKNPTAFYLCASSIELQETNYGYTFGSGTRLTVV.

V usage is TRBV18 and J usage is TRBJ1-1, with TRBD1 as a possible D gene (5 bases). In germline, CDR1 is KGHSH, CDR2 LQKENI. Trimming left V 1 base short and J 0 bases short, with 18 bases between. The CDR3 extends over 18 amino acids. CDR3 bases: TGTGCCAGCTCACCACAAGGGGCAGGCAACTTCATGAACACTGAAGCTTTCTTT. Its translation is CASSPQGAGNFMNTEAFF.

The chain uses TRBV9 and TRBJ2-1; 7 nucleotides agree with TRBD2. Germline-derived CDR1 and CDR2 are SGDLS and YYNGEE. The trim removed 4 bases at V and 6 bases at J, leaving 10 bases unmatched. CDR3 length equals 15 residues. The CDR3 coding sequence is TGTGCCAGCAGCCCTCGAGTGGGAGGGCCCAATGAGCAGTTCTTC. Translation gives CASSPRVGGPNEQFF. Based on the CDR3 plus reference TRBV9 and TRBJ2-1, the full variable domain is DSGVTQTPKHLITATGQRVTLRCSPRSGDLSVYWYQQSLDQGLQFLIQYYNGEERAKGNILERFSAQQFPDLHSELNLSSLELGDSALYFCASSPRVGGPNEQFFGPGTRLTVL.

This clone was counted only a few times. The V and J genes are TRBV5-3 and TRBJ1-1; 9 positions match TRBD1. TRBV5-3 is given ORF status, its function remaining uncertain. Germline trimming cut 4 bases from V and 10 bases from J; bases unmatched to any gene: 5. The CDR3 runs to 12 residues. The chain's CDR3 is CARSTNRGRAFF. For the CDR3, the DNA is TGTGCCAGAAGCACAAACAGGGGGCGAGCTTTCTTT.

The chain has TRBV4-1 and TRBJ1-5, with D possibly matching TRBD1 (5 bases). CDR1 is MGHRA, CDR2 YSYEKL, per germline. This CDR3 has 16 amino acids. Trimming removed 4 bases from V and 5 bases from J, with 18 bases in between. The CDR3 DNA reads as TGCGCCAGCAGCCGCCTAGGGGCAGGCCTCGATCAGCCCCAGCATTTT. Translation: CASSRLGAGLDQPQHF.

This rearrangement joins TRBV14 to TRBJ1-2, with D possibly TRBD1 on 6 matching bases. The germline gives CDR1 SGHDN, CDR2 FVKESK. V was pared by 4 bases and J by 3 bases, with 12 bases between. The CDR3 consists of 14 residues. Here the CDR3 reads CASSPRTDYYGYTF. The CDR3, as DNA: TGTGCCAGCAGCCCTCGGACAGACTACTATGGCTACACCTTC.

V usage is TRBV30 and J usage is TRBJ2-3, with D possibly TRBD2 on 6 matching bases. The ends were cut back, 3 bases at V and 0 bases at J, with 10 bases in the middle. The CDR3 loop spans 14 amino acids. The germline CDR1 and CDR2 sequences are GTSNPN and SVGIG (reference sequence). CDR3 sequence: CAWRGDLSTDTQYF. CDR3 nucleotides: TGTGCCTGGAGGGGGGACTTAAGCACAGATACGCAGTATTTT.

The chain combines TRBV5-5 with TRBJ2-1, with TRBD1 matching 7 bases. In germline, CDR1 is SGHKS, CDR2 YYEKEE (reference sequence). V shed 1 base, J shed 1 base, and the junction held 2 bases outside the gene matches. CDR3 size: 15 residues. CDR3 nucleotides: TGTGCCAGCAGCTTGCCCAGGGGGTCCTACAATGAGCAGTTCTTC. This codes for CASSLPRGSYNEQFF. Together with reference TRBV5-5 and TRBJ2-1, the CDR3 gives the full variable domain: DAGVTQSPTHLIKTRGQQVTLRCSPISGHKSVSWYQQVLGQGPQFIFQYYEKEERGRGNFPDRFSARQFPNYSSELNVNALLLGDSALYLCASSLPRGSYNEQFFGPGTRLTVL.

The genes are TRBV28 and TRBJ1-2; possibly TRBD1 for D (6 bases). The CDR3 contains 14 residues. Germline loops: CDR1 MDHEN, CDR2 SYDVKM. The ends were cut back, 2 bases at V and 7 bases at J, with 14 bases in the middle. The DNA for the CDR3 is TGTGCCAGCAGTTTACCACAGGGAGTAGGTGGCTACACCTTC. Its protein is CASSLPQGVGGYTF.

The rearrangement joins TRBV27 to TRBJ1-6, with unresolved D. The germline gives CDR1 MNHEY, CDR2 SMNVEV (reference sequence). The CDR3 extends over 12 amino acids. Trimming left V 5 bases short and J 7 bases short, with 6 bases between. The CDR3 spells CASSLGNSPLHF. CDR3 bases: TGTGCCAGCAGTCTCGGGAATTCACCCCTCCACTTT.

The chain recombines TRBV10-3 with TRBJ2-5, with D possibly matching TRBD2 (6 bases). Germline loops: CDR1 ENHRY, CDR2 SYGVKD. With 6 bases removed from V and 6 bases from J, the gap between germline ends came to 17 bases. The CDR3 is made up of 14 amino acids. CDR3 in DNA: TGTGCCATCAGCCAACCGGAGGGACCGCAGACCCAGTACTTC. It codes for CAISQPEGPQTQYF.

Comment on this clone: Compared with germline, one end of the junction differs, possibly owing to a read error. This chain links TRBV13 with TRBJ2-3; 9 bases are shared with TRBD2. CDR1 is PRHDT, CDR2 FYEKMQ, per germline (reference sequence). CDR3 length equals 14 residues. The CDR3 protein is CASSFSGSIDTQYF. The CDR3 region has the DNA TGTGCCAGCAGCTTTAGCGGGAGCATAGATACGCAGTATTTT.

The chain employs TRBV4-2 and TRBJ1-2; 8 nucleotides line up with TRBD1. V lost 4 bases and J lost 2; bases outside the gene matches: 15. Germline CDR1 LGHNA, CDR2 YNFKEQ. CDR3 length: 18 amino acids. As DNA, the CDR3 is TGTGCCAGCAGCCTTCCCCCCGCGACAGGGGCCTACAACTATGGCTACACCTTC. This translates into CASSLPPATGAYNYGYTF.

The chain recombines TRBV6-5 with TRBJ2-5, with 12 bases matching TRBD2. CDR1 MNHEY and CDR2 SVGAGI come from the germline V gene. The CDR3 loop spans 15 amino acids. Germline trimming cut 5 bases from V and 2 bases from J; bases unmatched to any gene: 3. CDR3 DNA sequence: TGTGCCAGCAGTCTCGGACTAGCGGGACAAGAGACCCAGTACTTC. It codes for CASSLGLAGQETQYF.

This sequence joins TRBV6-2 or TRBV6-3 and TRBJ2-2; D is perhaps TRBD2 (5 bases). The germline CDR1 and CDR2 sequences are MNHEY and SVGEGT. The CDR3 spans 13 residues. V dropped 5 bases and J dropped 8 bases, with 12 bases sitting between them. CDR3 amino acids: CASSIHRGGELFF. In DNA, the CDR3 is TGTGCCAGCAGTATCCACCGGGGTGGGGAGCTGTTTTTT.

V gene TRBV3-1 (or the pseudogene TRBV3-2) combines with J gene TRBJ2-7; tentatively, D is TRBD1 (7 bases). CDR3 length equals 14 residues. Germline CDR1 LGHDT, CDR2 YNNKEL (reference sequence). Trimming removed 0 bases at V and 7 bases at J, with 13 bases between. CDR3 nucleotide sequence: TGTGCCAGCAGCCAAGAGGGCTCAGGGGGGGAGCAGTACTTC. Its translation is CASSQEGSGGEQYF.

This clone was recorded a few times. The rearrangement uses TRBV11-3 and TRBJ2-7, with 7 nucleotides matching TRBD2. Trimming at V came to 5 bases and at J to 5 bases, leaving 6 bases not matched to a gene. The CDR3 is 13 amino acids. The germline V gene has CDR1 SGHNT and CDR2 YENEEA. The CDR3 DNA follows: TGTGCCAGCAGCCCGGGACTATCCAACGAGCAGTACTTC. Translating gives CASSPGLSNEQYF. Full variable domain (rest looked up from reference TRBV11-3 and TRBJ2-7): EAGVVQSPRYKIIEKKQPVAFWCNPISGHNTLYWYLQNLGQGPELLIRYENEEAVDDSQLPKDRFSAERLKGVDSTLKIQPAELGDSAVYLCASSPGLSNEQYFGPGTRLTVT.